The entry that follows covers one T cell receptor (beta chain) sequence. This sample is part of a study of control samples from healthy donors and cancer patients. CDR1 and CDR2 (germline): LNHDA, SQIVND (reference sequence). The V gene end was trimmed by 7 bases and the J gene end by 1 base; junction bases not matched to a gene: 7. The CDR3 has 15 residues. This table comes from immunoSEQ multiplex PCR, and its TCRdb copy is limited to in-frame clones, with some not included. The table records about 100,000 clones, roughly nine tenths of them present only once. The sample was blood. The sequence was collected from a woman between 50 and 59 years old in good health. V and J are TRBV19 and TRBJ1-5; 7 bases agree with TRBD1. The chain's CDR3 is CASKTRGESNQPQHF. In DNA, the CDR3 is TGTGCCAGTAAGACCAGGGGGGAAAGCAATCAGCCCCAGCATTTT.